The entry below describes one TCR beta chain. No cognate antigen has been identified for it. The sample holds no much larger clone one base away, and base qualities are not on file. In total, 630 or so healthy bone marrow donors made up the cohort. At the time of sampling, all cohort members were nominally healthy, though unrecorded immune exposures were likely present. The donor tested CMV seropositive, placing the donor among the roughly 270 seropositive members of the cohort. Each donor provided a peripheral blood sample, and peripheral blood mononuclear cells were used for TCR beta sequencing. Genomic DNA was extracted from the blood cell samples with the Qiagen DNeasy Blood Extraction Kit. The library was made by the immunoSEQ multiplex PCR assay. For the multiplex PCR, a mixture combining 60 forward primers for TCR Vbeta segments and 13 reverse primers for TCR Jbeta segments was used. The CDR3 region of rearranged TCR beta genes was amplified from genomic DNA with a multiplex PCR assay. The amplified TCR beta libraries were sequenced on the Illumina HiSeq System as 87-base-pair reads. For the original study's pipeline: A later analysis tallied 70 million to 100 million unique TCR beta chains across the approximately 670 repertoires, and approximately 9.9 million of those chains were shared by two or more donors. A nearest-neighbor algorithm error-corrected the raw reads and collapsed the reads into unique sequences, merging closely related sequences to remove PCR and sequencing errors. To assign V, D and J gene segments, CDR3 sequences were aligned to IMGT reference sequences. Each retained sequence needed at least a six-nucleotide match to both a V gene segment and a J gene segment. A rearrangement counted as productive if the CDR3 had no stop codons and remained in frame with V and J, and every other rearrangement counted as non-productive. Following IMGT convention, CDR3 was defined as the stretch from the second conserved V-encoded cysteine up to the conserved J-encoded phenylalanine. In an earlier analysis of more than 550 of the donors, sequences lacking an unambiguous match to a single V gene segment were excluded. An earlier analysis of 550 to 650 of the donors classified V segments as functional when productive rearrangements were above 56.7% and as segregating when the standard deviation between donors was above 5%. A statistical classification framework was built to diagnose cytomegalovirus status from the catalog of TCR beta chain sequences. In a later analysis, V and J genes were assigned by comparing TCR nucleotide sequences against IMGT/GENE-DB human TR gene sequences. In a later analysis, CDR3 sequences and most-parsimonious VDJ recombination scenarios were assigned using the TCRdist pipeline. In a later analysis, each TCR beta chain was defined by its CDR3 amino acid sequence together with its V-gene family, and reads without a unique V-gene family were excluded. As a way to deal with suspected cross-contamination and a sequencing artifact, a later analysis dropped under 600 nucleotide sequences that were highly shared and had low generation probability. For each public chain, a later analysis derived a clonal expansion index from normalized ranks of inferred template counts within each repertoire. A later analysis computed generation probabilities with a VDJ recombination model fitted to out-of-frame rearrangements, and checked the results against IGoR. A later analysis scored TCR-TCR, TCR-HLA and TCR-CMV co-occurrence with hypergeometric tests, applying a repertoire-size bias correction to TCR pairs. In a later analysis, false discovery rates were estimated by permuting HLA or CMV assignments 20 times. In a later analysis, co-occurring TCRs were grouped using DBSCAN, and TCRdist sequence similarity was added for clustering within HLA-allele-positive subsets. Co-occurrence clustering excluded repertoires with fewer than 30,000 or more than 120,000 public chains, plus five with anomalous nucleotide sharing. TCRdb limited this immuneACCESS table to in-frame rearrangements with V and J called. A share of clones is missing; checked studies link under half to unresolved V genes, and the rest is unexplained. The V and J calls and the clone size are those of that table, but D and trimming were determined from the DNA. This sample comprises approximately 32,000 clones, around 76% of them detected only once. Less than 10% of the sample is held by the ten biggest clonotypes.

This record belongs to a study of cytomegalovirus exposure and HLA in healthy donors listed by TCRdb under 2017. About the full investigation: According to an earlier analysis of several hundred of the donors, roughly 180 million T cells yielded approximately 120 million unique TCR beta sequences and approximately 300 Gb of sequence data. An early release that covered 640 HLA-typed donors contained approximately 300 gigabases of sequencing data and approximately 85 million unique TCR sequences. Of the roughly 400 genotyped donors, around 81% fell in the genetic ancestry cluster associated with self-reported Caucasian donors. The study was designed to test whether signatures of past pathogen exposure could be identified by cataloging public T cell receptors. The study profiled the T cell repertoires of more than 500 subjects by immunosequencing and related them to cytomegalovirus serostatus. Along with the roughly 670-subject first cohort, a separate validation cohort of around 110 different subjects was used. The study combined high-throughput TCR immunosequencing, statistical association of individual TCRs with disease status, and machine learning to predict cytomegalovirus infection status. In a later analysis, previously published TCR beta repertoires from several hundred donors were re-analyzed and high-resolution HLA genotyping was added so that TCR occurrence patterns could be studied. The later analysis used no new phenotypic data to find candidate immune exposures, relying instead on TCR beta sequences and their occurrence across donors. To decide whether each TCR beta V gene segment behaved as functional or pseudogenic, an earlier analysis of some 540 of the donors relied on high-throughput TCR beta sequencing. Alongside the repertoire data, information on donor age, sex, ethnicity and CMV serostatus was compiled. A later genetic analysis used genome-wide SNP genotypes for 398 of the 666 donors, treating that subset as a discovery cohort. Every discovery cohort repertoire had been produced on one sequencing platform. HLA typing covered class I and class II loci at four-digit resolution. The number of donors typed differed by locus, with 629-630 for A, B, C, DRB1 and DQB1, around 560 for DQA1, 600 to 610 for DPA1, and roughly 450 for DPB1. About five DR-DQ haplotypes were handled as single units for association and clustering because linkage in the cohort was strong. Among around 400 genotyped donors of the cohort, an average of 235,054 unique TCR beta nucleotide sequences were sequenced per donor, 15% to 20% of them non-productive.

Study-wide findings and limitations: A total of roughly 160 TCR beta chains were listed by the study as associated with cytomegalovirus. According to a later analysis, parvovirus B19, influenza, CMV and Epstein-Barr virus appeared linked to several top co-occurrence clusters. Assigning TCR associations to individual alleles was difficult when HLA alleles, especially DR and DQ, strongly co-occurred. The 87-base-pair reads could not distinguish some IMGT-functional V segments, including TRBV6-2 and TRBV6-3, so those segments were excluded. Only TCR beta chains were sequenced in this cohort, and the absence of alpha or paired-chain data limited detectable features. In a later analysis, the rate of TCR association differed among HLA loci, with DRB1 alleles having the most associated TCRs and HLA-C alleles having the fewest. While some public TCRs were present in many individuals, most TCR sequences turned up only very rarely across donors. According to the authors, the approach could potentially be generalized to other disease states and immunological phenotypes. The sequencing pipeline was judged likely to have produced a cluster of highly shared sequence variants as a technical artifact. In both the original and validation cohorts, the classifier was reported to diagnose cytomegalovirus status with high specificity and sensitivity. Because HLA typing was missing for some donors at each locus, association tests included only the typed subset. In a later analysis, HLA-associated TCR beta chains were found to be more clonally expanded and to have lower generation probabilities than equally common non-associated chains. In a later genetic analysis, fewer N-insertions in productive TCRs were reported among donors in an Asian-associated ancestry cluster than the roughly 700-donor mean. The presence/absence analyses assumed that sequencing depth was roughly uniform across donors, and that assumption may not be true. Broadly in line with IMGT annotations, most TCR beta V segments showed up in productive rearrangements about 87% or about 30% of the time in an earlier analysis of 450 to 750 of the donors. In a later analysis, most CMV-associated TCR beta chains were found to appear HLA-restricted, with HLA associations seemingly driven largely by CMV exposure. A further reported finding was that TCR beta sequences accurately predicted the HLA-A and HLA-B alleles for most subjects in the first cohort. In vitro tests confirmed that a few of the cytomegalovirus-associated TCR beta chains recognize cytomegalovirus antigens. V-gene and J-gene trimming of TCR beta chains was associated with a missense DCLRE1C variant in a later genetic analysis, and the association was replicated in an independent cohort. Linkage disequilibrium might explain the correlated functional status among segregating V segments, but an unknown experimental factor could not be excluded. At a false discovery rate of 0.05, a later analysis linked around 15,000 TCR beta sequences to specific HLA alleles. The earlier analysis of about 600 of the donors excluded about 16 rarely observed V segments, including chromosome 9 orphons, because counts were too low. The only immune exposure information available for the cohort was CMV serostatus.

Cut back by 1 base and 0 bases, the V and J ends lie 7 bases apart. For CDR1 and CDR2, the germline V gene (reference sequence) lists MNHEY and SMNVEV. The CDR3 spans 16 residues, from the cysteine through the phenylalanine. The DNA shown is the 48-base CDR3, in frame from base 1. The chain is encoded by TRBV27 joined to TRBJ1-6; no D segment can be confidently identified. The sequenced material came from PBMCs. This clonotype originated in a woman aged 25 to 39 in good health and CMV-seropositive. The CDR3 has the sequence CASSLLGSSYNSPLHF. The DNA sequence follows: TGTGCCAGCAGTTTATTGGGGAGCTCCTATAATTCACCCCTCCACTTT.